The 10 T cell receptor beta chains below come from one sample, sequenced in a study of cytomegalovirus exposure and HLA in healthy donors. It was with 60 Vbeta and 13 Jbeta primers that the PCR ran. Produced via immunoSEQ multiplex PCR; TCRdb's table is partial and in-frame only. The repertoire consists of about 260,000 clones, with roughly four fifths occurring once and the leading ten covering 2%. Material: PBMCs. The receptors were gathered from a woman aged 40 to 49 in good health and CMV-seropositive.

The chain has TRBV7-2 and TRBJ2-1, with 13 bases matching TRBD2. The length of the CDR3 is 15 residues. Per the germline V gene, CDR1 is SGHTA and CDR2 is FQGNSA. With V trimmed by 5 bases and J by 7 bases, 5 bases remained unmatched. CDR3 in DNA: TGTGCCAGCAGCAAGGGACTAGCGGGATCGAATGAGCAGTTCTTC. Protein product: CASSKGLAGSNEQFF.

The chain has TRBV7-2 and TRBJ2-3; D possibly corresponds to TRBD1 (6 bases). Germline CDR1 SGHTA, CDR2 FQGNSA. There are 12 residues in the CDR3. Deletions cut 3 bases from V and 8 bases from J, with 9 bases between. The CDR3 sequence is CASSFQGGTQYF. The CDR3 DNA sequence: TGTGCCAGCAGCTTCCAAGGGGGTACGCAGTATTTT. The full variable domain, completed using reference TRBV7-2 and TRBJ2-3, is GAGVSQSPSNKVTEKGKDVELRCDPISGHTALYWYRQSLGQGLEFLIYFQGNSAPDKSGLPSDRFSAERTGGSVSTLTIQRTQQEDSAVYLCASSFQGGTQYFGPGTRLTVL.

V gene TRBV2 combines with J gene TRBJ1-1; maybe TRBD1 (6 bases). Germline CDR1 and CDR2: SNHLY and FYNNEI. This CDR3 contains 13 residues. The V end was cut by 6 bases, the J end by 5 bases, with 13 bases between. The CDR3 DNA reads TGTGCCAGCAGCGCACATGACAGGACTGAAGCTTTCTTT. Translating it yields CASSAHDRTEAFF.

The J gene is TRBJ2-2, the V gene TRBV19; D gene ambiguous. Germline V CDR1 and CDR2: LNHDA, SQIVND (reference sequence). Trimming took 3 bases from V and 4 from J, leaving 12 bases between them. The length of the CDR3 is 15 residues. The CDR3 DNA reads TGTGCCAGTAGTATTTCGCCTAGTTCCACCGGGGAGCTGTTTTTT. Protein product: CASSISPSSTGELFF.

This clone came up once. This chain joins TRBV29-1 and TRBJ2-3; D ambiguous. The germline gives CDR1 SQVTM, CDR2 ANQGSEA. The CDR3 loop spans 12 amino acids. Trimming stripped 0 bases from V and 4 bases from J, with 5 bases between. Here the CDR3 DNA reads TGCAGCGTTGAAGAGAGCCCAGATACGCAGTATTTT. Translation: CSVEESPDTQYF.

The gene calls are TRBV7-6 and TRBJ2-5; the D gene is possibly TRBD1 (5 bases). CDR1 and CDR2 (germline): SGHVS, FNYEAQ. Deletions cut 1 base from V and 1 base from J, with 13 bases between. The CDR3 has 16 residues. As DNA, the CDR3 is TGTGCCAGCAGCTTAGGGGCCAGGGCCCGCCAAGAGACCCAGTACTTC. As protein: CASSLGARARQETQYF.

This chain joins TRBV27 and TRBJ2-7; 8 positions match TRBD1. V lost 7 bases and J lost 5; bases outside the gene matches: 10. The CDR3 sequence is 14 residues long. Germline-derived CDR1 and CDR2 are MNHEY and SMNVEV (reference sequence). This CDR3 is CASIPFPGGHEQYF. The DNA for the CDR3 is TGTGCCAGCATTCCATTCCCAGGGGGCCACGAGCAGTACTTC.

V is TRBV5-1 and J is TRBJ2-2; D gene uncertain. Germline CDR1 reads SGHRS; CDR2 reads YFSETQ. There are 14 residues in the CDR3. V lost 0 bases and J lost 2, with 5 bases in between. This chain's CDR3 is CASSLDTNTGELFF. CDR3 bases: TGCGCCAGCAGCTTGGACACCAACACCGGGGAGCTGTTTTTT.

The rearrangement joins TRBV29-1 to TRBJ2-1, with TRBD2 matching over 7 bases. J lost 5 bases, V lost 4 bases, and 11 bases had no gene match. Per germline, CDR1 SQVTM and CDR2 ANQGSEA. CDR3 size: 15 residues. The CDR3 nucleotides are TGCAGCGTTGGCGGGCGGGGGAGTGGGAACAATGAGCAGTTCTTC. Translating it yields CSVGGRGSGNNEQFF.

The genes are TRBV29-1 and TRBJ2-3; D gene uncertain. The CDR3 spans 11 residues. V was cut by 7 bases and J by 0 bases, with 5 bases left in between. Germline V gene lookup returns CDR1 SQVTM and CDR2 ANQGSEA. The CDR3 sequence: CSGSSTDTQYF. The CDR3 nucleotides are TGCAGCGGTTCAAGCACAGATACGCAGTATTTT.